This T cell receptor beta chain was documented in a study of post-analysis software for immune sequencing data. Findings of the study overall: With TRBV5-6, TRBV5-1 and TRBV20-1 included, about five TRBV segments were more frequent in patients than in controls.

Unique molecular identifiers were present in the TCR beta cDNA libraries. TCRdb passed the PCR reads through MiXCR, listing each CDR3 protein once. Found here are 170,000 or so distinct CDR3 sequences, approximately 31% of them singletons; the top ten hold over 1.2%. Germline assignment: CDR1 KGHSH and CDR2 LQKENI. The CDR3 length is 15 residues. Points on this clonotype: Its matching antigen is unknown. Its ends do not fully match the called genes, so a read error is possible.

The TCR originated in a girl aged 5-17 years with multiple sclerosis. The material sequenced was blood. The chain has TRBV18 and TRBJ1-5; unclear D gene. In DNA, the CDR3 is TGTGCCAGCTCGCCACCGGCTAACGGGAATCAGTCCCAGCATTTT. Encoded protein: CASSPPANGNQSQHF.